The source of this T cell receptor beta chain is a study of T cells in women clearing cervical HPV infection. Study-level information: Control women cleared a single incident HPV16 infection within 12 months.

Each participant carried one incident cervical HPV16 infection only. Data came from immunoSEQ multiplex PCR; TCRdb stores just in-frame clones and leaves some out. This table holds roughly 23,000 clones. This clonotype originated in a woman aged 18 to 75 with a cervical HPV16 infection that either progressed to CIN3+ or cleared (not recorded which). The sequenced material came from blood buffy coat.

CDR3 sequence reads: CAISESPSGSYNEQFF. The sequenced CDR3 bases are TGTGCCATCAGTGAGTCCCCTAGCGGTTCCTACAATGAG. The chain combines TRBV10-3 with TRBJ2-1; 7 bases fit TRBD2. Read coverage stops 3 residues before the CDR3 terminus; the germline J gene supplies the remainder. The ends lost 0 bases at V and 1 base at J; junction bases unmatched: 3. The CDR3 runs 16 residues. Germline V gene sequence: CDR1 ENHRY, CDR2 SYGVKD.